These 23 T cell receptor beta chains were all obtained from the same sample, sequenced in a study of T cells expressing NK-cell markers. TCRdb reprocessed the 5' RACE reads; each CDR3 protein has one entry and no DNA is given. The sample features under 600,000 distinct CDR3 sequences, with more than 1.4% in its top ten. Specimen: blood T cells: a sorted CD56 or NKG2C T cell subset, CD4+ or CD8+ T cells, or bulk PBMC T cells (not recorded which). Receptors originate from a woman in her fifties or sixties in good health.

The chain carries TRBV5-5 and TRBJ2-3; as DNA is missing, the TRBD2 call by TCRdb cannot be tested. The CDR3 length is 13 residues. Germline CDR1 is SGHKS and CDR2 is YYEKEE (reference sequence). This CDR3 reads CASSLPSADTQYF.

This sequence joins TRBV3-1 and TRBJ2-2. Germline V gene lookup returns CDR1 LGHDT and CDR2 YNNKEL (reference sequence). This CDR3 is built from 16 residues. CDR3 in amino acids: CASSQGLGINTGELFF.

The chain employs TRBV20-1 and TRBJ2-3. The CDR3 covers 12 residues. CDR1 is DFQATT, CDR2 SNEGSKA, per germline (reference sequence). The CDR3 here is CSARDLEPTQYF.

The rearrangement uses TRBV24-1 and TRBJ1-1. This CDR3 has 18 residues. Germline V lookup: CDR1 KGHDR, CDR2 SFDVKD. CDR3 sequence: CATASPGTPTRGYTEAFF.

V gene TRBV11-2 combines with J gene TRBJ2-4; TCRdb indicates TRBD2, and absent DNA this call remains unverified. The CDR3 is made up of 15 amino acids. Germline assignment: CDR1 SGHAT and CDR2 FQNNGV. CDR3: CASSLGGMAKNIQYF.

The chain couples TRBV5-1 to TRBJ2-1; with no DNA, the TCRdb D assignment of TRBD1 cannot be verified. The V gene's germline CDR1 is SGHRS and CDR2 YFSETQ. The CDR3 has 16 residues. The CDR3 protein is CASSLAGGFDYNEQFF.

CDR3: CSVASSEGNQPQHF. V gene TRBV29-1 combines with J gene TRBJ1-5. This CDR3 has 14 amino acids. Looked up from germline, CDR1 is SQVTM and CDR2 is ANQGSEA. The full variable domain, with the rest looked up from reference TRBV29-1 and TRBJ1-5, is SAVISQKPSRDICQRGTSLTIQCQVDSQVTMMFWYRQQPGQSLTLIATANQGSEATYESGFVIDKFPISRPNLTFSTLTVSNMSPEDSSIYLCSVASSEGNQPQHFGDGTRLSIL.

This chain links TRBV5-1 with TRBJ2-3. The CDR3 runs to 15 residues. In germline, CDR1 is SGHRS, CDR2 YFSETQ. CDR3: CASSWLEVSGDTQYF.

The V and J genes are TRBV2 and TRBJ2-4; without DNA, the TCRdb call of TRBD2 cannot be checked. Per germline, CDR1 SNHLY and CDR2 FYNNEI. The CDR3 is 16 amino acids. The CDR3 here is CASLLAESLAKNIQYF.

J is TRBJ2-7 and V is TRBV5-1. This CDR3 comprises 12 residues. The V gene's germline CDR1 is SGHRS and CDR2 YFSETQ. The CDR3 here is CASSHEGYEQYF. Full variable domain (remainder filled in from reference TRBV5-1 and TRBJ2-7): KAGVTQTPRYLIKTRGQQVTLSCSPISGHRSVSWYQQTPGQGLQFLFEYFSETQRNKGNFPGRFSGRQFSNSRSEMNVSTLELGDSALYLCASSHEGYEQYFGPGTRLTVT.

The chain uses TRBV3-1 and TRBJ1-1. CDR3 length equals 11 residues. Germline values: CDR1 LGHDT, CDR2 YNNKEL (reference sequence). CDR3: CASSQEGEAFF.

The chain couples TRBV11-2 to TRBJ2-3; the TCRdb D gene call, TRBD2, has no DNA to confirm it. Germline CDR1 is SGHAT and CDR2 is FQNNGV. The CDR3 has 12 residues. CDR3 amino acids: CASSAGTGLQYF.

The V gene is TRBV6-1, the J gene TRBJ2-1; the D call from TCRdb, TRBD2, cannot be confirmed without DNA. The length of the CDR3 is 15 residues. Germline V lookup: CDR1 MNHNS, CDR2 SASEGT. CDR3 residues: CASSAREGAYNEQFF.

The chain's CDR3 is CSAAVEGARGLRGYTF. The chain couples TRBV29-1 to TRBJ1-2; with no DNA, the TCRdb D assignment of TRBD1 cannot be verified. The CDR3 has 16 residues. CDR1 is SQVTM, CDR2 ANQGSEA, per germline.

The chain combines TRBV5-1 with TRBJ2-7; TCRdb picks TRBD2, but there is no DNA to check that call. This CDR3 contains 16 residues. The germline V gene has CDR1 SGHRS and CDR2 YFSETQ. CDR3 in amino acids: CASSLAATLASGEQYF.

The chain carries TRBV29-1 and TRBJ2-4. This CDR3 has 13 residues. CDR1 and CDR2 (germline): SQVTM, ANQGSEA. CDR3 region: CSVADSAKNIQYF.

The chain is built from TRBV27 and TRBJ2-1; TCRdb lists TRBD2, though no DNA is available to test this call. Germline CDR1 reads MNHEY; CDR2 reads SMNVEV (reference sequence). This CDR3 spans 15 amino acids. The CDR3 reads CASSLGASGTHEQFF.

V usage is TRBV29-1 and J usage is TRBJ2-7; the TRBD1 assignment by TCRdb is unverifiable without DNA. The CDR3 is 14 amino acids. Germline V lookup: CDR1 SQVTM, CDR2 ANQGSEA. CDR3 loop: CSVEWKQQVGEQYF.

The chain recombines TRBV20-1 with TRBJ2-2; lacking DNA, the TRBD2 call made by TCRdb goes unchecked. Per the germline V gene, CDR1 is DFQATT and CDR2 is SNEGSKA (reference sequence). This CDR3 has 19 residues. CDR3 protein: CSAPESLAGGPFNTGELFF.

V gene TRBV19 combines with J gene TRBJ2-3; the D gene TCRdb calls, TRBD2, cannot be checked with no DNA. The CDR3 spans 17 residues. Germline loops: CDR1 LNHDA, CDR2 SQIVND (reference sequence). CDR3 sequence reads: CASSVEGGRASTDTQYF.

CDR3 in amino acids: CSASLGSSGSEGYTF. The chain has TRBV20-1 and TRBJ1-2. Germline CDR1 reads DFQATT; CDR2 reads SNEGSKA (reference sequence). This CDR3 has 15 residues.

The chain is built from TRBV5-1 and TRBJ2-1; TCRdb's D gene call, TRBD1, goes unchecked for lack of DNA. This CDR3 contains 12 residues. Germline V CDR1 and CDR2: SGHRS, YFSETQ. CDR3 sequence: CASSLVGWGEFF.

J is TRBJ1-4 and V is TRBV29-1. The germline gives CDR1 SQVTM, CDR2 ANQGSEA. There are 11 residues in the CDR3. CDR3 residues: CSAGKGEKLFF.